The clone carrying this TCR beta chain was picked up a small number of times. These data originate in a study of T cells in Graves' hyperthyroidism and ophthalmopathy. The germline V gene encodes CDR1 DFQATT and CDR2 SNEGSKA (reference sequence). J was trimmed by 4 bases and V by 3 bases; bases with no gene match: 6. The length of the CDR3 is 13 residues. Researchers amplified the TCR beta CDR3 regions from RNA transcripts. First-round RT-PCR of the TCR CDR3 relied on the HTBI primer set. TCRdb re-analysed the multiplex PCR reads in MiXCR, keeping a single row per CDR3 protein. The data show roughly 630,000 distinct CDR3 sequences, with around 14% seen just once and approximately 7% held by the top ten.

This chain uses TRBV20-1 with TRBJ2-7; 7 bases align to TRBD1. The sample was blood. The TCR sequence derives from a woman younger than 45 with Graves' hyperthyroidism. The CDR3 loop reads CSARTGYSYEQYF. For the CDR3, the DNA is TGCAGTGCTAGGACAGGGTATTCGTACGAGCAGTACTTC.